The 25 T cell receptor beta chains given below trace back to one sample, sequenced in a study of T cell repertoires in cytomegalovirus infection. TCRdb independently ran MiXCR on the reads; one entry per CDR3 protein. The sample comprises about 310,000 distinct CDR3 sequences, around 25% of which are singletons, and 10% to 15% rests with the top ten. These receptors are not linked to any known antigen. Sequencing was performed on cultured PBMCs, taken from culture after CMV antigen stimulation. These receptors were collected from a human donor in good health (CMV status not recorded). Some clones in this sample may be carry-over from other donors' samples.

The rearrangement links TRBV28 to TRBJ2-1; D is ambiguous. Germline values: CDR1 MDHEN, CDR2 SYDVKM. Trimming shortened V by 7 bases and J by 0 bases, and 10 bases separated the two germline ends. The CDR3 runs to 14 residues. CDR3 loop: CASISPSSYNEQFF. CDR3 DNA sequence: TGTGCCAGCATAAGCCCGAGCTCCTACAATGAGCAGTTCTTC.

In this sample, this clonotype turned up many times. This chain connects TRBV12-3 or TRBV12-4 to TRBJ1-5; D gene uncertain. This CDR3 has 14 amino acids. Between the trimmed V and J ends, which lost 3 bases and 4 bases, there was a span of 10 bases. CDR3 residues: CASSFVIGNQPQHF. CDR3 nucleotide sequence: TGTGCCAGCAGTTTTGTGATAGGGAATCAGCCCCAGCATTTT.

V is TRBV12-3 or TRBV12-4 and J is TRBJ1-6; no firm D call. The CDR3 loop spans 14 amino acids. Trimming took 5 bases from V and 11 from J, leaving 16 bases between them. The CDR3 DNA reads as TGTGCCAGCAGTCCCTTCCCGGGCTCTACACCCCTCCACTTT. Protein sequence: CASSPFPGSTPLHF.

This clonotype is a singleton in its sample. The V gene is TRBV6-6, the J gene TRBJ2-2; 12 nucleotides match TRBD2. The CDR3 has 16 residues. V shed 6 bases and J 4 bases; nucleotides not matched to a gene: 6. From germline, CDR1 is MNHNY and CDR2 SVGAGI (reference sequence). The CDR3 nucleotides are TGTGCCAGCAGCGGACTAGCGGGATCCCCCACCGGGGAGCTGTTTTTT. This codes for CASSGLAGSPTGELFF.

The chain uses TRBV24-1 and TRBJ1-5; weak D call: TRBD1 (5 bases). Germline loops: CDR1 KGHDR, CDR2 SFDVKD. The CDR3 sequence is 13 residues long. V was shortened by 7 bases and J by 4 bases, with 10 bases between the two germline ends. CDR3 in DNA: TGTGCCACCAGCGGGACCCTAAATCAGCCCCAGCATTTT. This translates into CATSGTLNQPQHF.

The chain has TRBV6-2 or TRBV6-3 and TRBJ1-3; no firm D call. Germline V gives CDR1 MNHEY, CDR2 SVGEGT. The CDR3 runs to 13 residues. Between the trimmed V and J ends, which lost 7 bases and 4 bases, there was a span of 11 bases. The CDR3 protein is CASTPTPGNTIYF. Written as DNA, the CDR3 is TGTGCCAGCACCCCAACTCCCGGAAACACCATATATTTT.

The CDR3: CASSQETGEGNIQYF. DNA for the CDR3: TGCGCCAGCAGCCAAGAAACAGGGGAAGGGAACATTCAGTACTTC. V is TRBV4-1 and J is TRBJ2-4; 7 positions agree with TRBD1. The CDR3 runs 15 residues. With V trimmed by 0 bases and J by 7 bases, 6 bases remained unmatched. The germline V gene encodes CDR1 MGHRA and CDR2 YSYEKL.

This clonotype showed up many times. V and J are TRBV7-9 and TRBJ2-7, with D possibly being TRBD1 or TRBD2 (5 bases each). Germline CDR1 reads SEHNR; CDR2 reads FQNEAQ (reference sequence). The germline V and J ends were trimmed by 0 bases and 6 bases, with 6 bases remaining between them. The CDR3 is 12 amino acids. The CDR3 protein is CASSLAGGEQYF. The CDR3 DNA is TGTGCCAGCAGCTTAGCTGGGGGCGAGCAGTACTTC.

The CDR3 reads CASSLENEKLFF. The CDR3 nucleotides read TGTGCCAGCAGCTTAGAGAATGAAAAACTGTTTTTT. The J gene is TRBJ1-4, the V gene TRBV7-9; no reliable D call. Germline V CDR1 and CDR2: SEHNR, FQNEAQ (reference sequence). The CDR3 is 12 amino acids. Trimming removed 1 base from V and 5 bases from J, with 2 bases in between.

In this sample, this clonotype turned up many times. The CDR3 reads CASMSGQGSYEQYF. The DNA for the CDR3 is TGTGCCAGCATGTCGGGACAGGGGTCCTACGAGCAGTACTTC. The rearrangement links TRBV7-2 to TRBJ2-7; 10 bases align to TRBD1. Germline-derived CDR1 and CDR2 are SGHTA and FQGNSA. The V gene end was trimmed by 7 bases and the J gene end by 1 base; junction bases not matched to a gene: 4. The CDR3 extends over 14 amino acids. Full variable domain (missing parts from reference TRBV7-2 and TRBJ2-7): GAGVSQSPSNKVTEKGKDVELRCDPISGHTALYWYRQSLGQGLEFLIYFQGNSAPDKSGLPSDRFSAERTGGSVSTLTIQRTQQEDSAVYLCASMSGQGSYEQYFGPGTRLTVT.

The CDR3 is CASSNYAGESYNEQFF. Written as DNA, the CDR3 is TGTGCCAGCAGTAACTACGCGGGAGAGTCCTACAATGAGCAGTTCTTC. This rearrangement joins TRBV6-5 to TRBJ2-1; 7 nucleotides agree with TRBD2. The V and J ends lost 5 bases and 1 base, in that order; junction bases with no gene match: 8. The CDR3 spans 16 residues. CDR1 is MNHEY and CDR2 is SVGAGI in the germline V gene.

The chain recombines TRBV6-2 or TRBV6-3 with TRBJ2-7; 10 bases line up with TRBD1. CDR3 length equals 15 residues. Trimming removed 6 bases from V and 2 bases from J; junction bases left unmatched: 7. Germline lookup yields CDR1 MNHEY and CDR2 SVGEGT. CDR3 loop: CASSPAGQGTYEQYF. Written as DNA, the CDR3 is TGTGCCAGCAGCCCGGCGGGACAGGGGACCTACGAGCAGTACTTC.

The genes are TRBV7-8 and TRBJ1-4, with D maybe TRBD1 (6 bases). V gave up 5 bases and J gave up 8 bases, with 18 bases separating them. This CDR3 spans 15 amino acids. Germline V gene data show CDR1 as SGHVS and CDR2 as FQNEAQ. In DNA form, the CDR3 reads TGTGCCAGCAGCGAGAGTTCGGGACAAGCGGAAAAACTGTTTTTT. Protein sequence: CASSESSGQAEKLFF.

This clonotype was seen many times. The CDR3 region is CASSWVVHTEAFF. The CDR3, as DNA: TGTGCCAGCAGCTGGGTTGTACACACTGAAGCTTTCTTT. This sequence joins TRBV7-2 and TRBJ1-1; D not resolved. V lost 4 bases and J lost 3, with 9 bases in between. The CDR3 has 13 amino acids. Germline CDR1 reads SGHTA; CDR2 reads FQGNSA.

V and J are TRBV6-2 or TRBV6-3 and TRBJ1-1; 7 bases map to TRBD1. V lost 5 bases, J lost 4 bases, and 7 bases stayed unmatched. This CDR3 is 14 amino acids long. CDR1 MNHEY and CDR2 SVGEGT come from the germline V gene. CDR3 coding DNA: TGTGCCAGCAGTGACCAGGGGGGGATCACTGAAGCTTTCTTT. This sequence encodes CASSDQGGITEAFF.

The CDR3 region is CASSAGERSSYNEQFF. As DNA, the CDR3 is TGTGCCAGCAGCGCGGGAGAGCGGAGCTCCTACAATGAGCAGTTCTTC. This sequence joins TRBV12-3 or TRBV12-4 and TRBJ2-1; TRBD2 aligns across 7 bases. This CDR3 contains 16 residues. J lost 0 bases, V lost 6 bases, and 8 bases had no gene match.

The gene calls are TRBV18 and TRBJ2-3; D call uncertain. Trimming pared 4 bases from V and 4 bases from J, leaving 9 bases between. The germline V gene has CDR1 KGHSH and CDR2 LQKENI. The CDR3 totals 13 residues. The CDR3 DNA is TGTGCCAGCTCACATTCACAGCCAGATACGCAGTATTTT. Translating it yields CASSHSQPDTQYF.

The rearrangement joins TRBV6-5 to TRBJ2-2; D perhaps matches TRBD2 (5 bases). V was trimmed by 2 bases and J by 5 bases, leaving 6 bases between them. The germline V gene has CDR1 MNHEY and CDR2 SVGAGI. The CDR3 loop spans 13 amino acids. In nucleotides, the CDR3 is TGTGCCAGCAGTTACCGGAGGACCGGGGAGCTGTTTTTT. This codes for CASSYRRTGELFF.

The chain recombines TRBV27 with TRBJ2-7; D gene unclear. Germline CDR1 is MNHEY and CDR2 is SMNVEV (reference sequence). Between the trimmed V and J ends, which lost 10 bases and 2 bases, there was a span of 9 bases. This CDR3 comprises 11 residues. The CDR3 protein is CATGSAYEQYV. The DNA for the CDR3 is TGTGCCACCGGATCCGCCTACGAGCAGTACGTC.

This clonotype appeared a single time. Here the CDR3 DNA reads TGTGCCATCAACCAACACAATGAGCAGTTCTTC. Translating it yields CAINQHNEQFF. V gene TRBV10-3 combines with J gene TRBJ2-1; D call uncertain. Germline-derived CDR1 and CDR2 are ENHRY and SYGVKD. The CDR3 extends over 11 amino acids. The V gene lost 7 bases and the J gene lost 5 bases, with 6 bases spanning the gap.

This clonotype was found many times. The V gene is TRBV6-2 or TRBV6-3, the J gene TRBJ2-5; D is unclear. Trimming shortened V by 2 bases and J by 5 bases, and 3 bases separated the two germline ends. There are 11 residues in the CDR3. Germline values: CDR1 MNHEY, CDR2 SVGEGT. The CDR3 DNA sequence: TGTGCCAGCAGTTACGGGGAGACCCAGTACTTC. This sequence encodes CASSYGETQYF.

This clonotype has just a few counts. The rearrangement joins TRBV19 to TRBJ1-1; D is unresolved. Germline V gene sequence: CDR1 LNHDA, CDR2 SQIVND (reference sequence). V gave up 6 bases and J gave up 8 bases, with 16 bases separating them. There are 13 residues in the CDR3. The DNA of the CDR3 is TGTGCCAGTAGAGTCGACTCATCAATAGAAGCTTTCTTT. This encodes CASRVDSSIEAFF. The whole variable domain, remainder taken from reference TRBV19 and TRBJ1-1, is DGGITQSPKYLFRKEGQNVTLSCEQNLNHDAMYWYRQDPGQGLRLIYYSQIVNDFQKGDIAEGYSVSREKKESFPLTVTSAQKNPTAFYLCASRVDSSIEAFFGQGTRLTVV.

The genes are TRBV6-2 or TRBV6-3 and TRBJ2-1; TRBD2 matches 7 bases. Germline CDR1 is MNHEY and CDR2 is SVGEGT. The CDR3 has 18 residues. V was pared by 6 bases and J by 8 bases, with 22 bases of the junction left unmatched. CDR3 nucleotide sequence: TGTGCCAGCAGCTTAGTAAGGGTTGCGGGAGAGGTTAGCCATGAGCAGTTCTTC. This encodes CASSLVRVAGEVSHEQFF.

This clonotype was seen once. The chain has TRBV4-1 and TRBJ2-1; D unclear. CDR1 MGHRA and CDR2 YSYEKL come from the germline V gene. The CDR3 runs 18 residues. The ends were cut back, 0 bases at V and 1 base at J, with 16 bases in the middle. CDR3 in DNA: TGCGCCAGCAGCCAAGACGACTCGGGCCTGGGGTCCTACAATGAGCAGTTCTTC. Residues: CASSQDDSGLGSYNEQFF.

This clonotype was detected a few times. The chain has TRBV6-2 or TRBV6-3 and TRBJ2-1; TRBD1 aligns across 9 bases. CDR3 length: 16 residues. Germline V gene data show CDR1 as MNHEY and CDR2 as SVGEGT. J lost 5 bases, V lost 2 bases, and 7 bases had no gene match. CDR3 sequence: CASSYGTGLGHNEQFF. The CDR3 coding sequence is TGTGCCAGCAGTTACGGGACAGGGCTTGGCCACAATGAGCAGTTCTTC.